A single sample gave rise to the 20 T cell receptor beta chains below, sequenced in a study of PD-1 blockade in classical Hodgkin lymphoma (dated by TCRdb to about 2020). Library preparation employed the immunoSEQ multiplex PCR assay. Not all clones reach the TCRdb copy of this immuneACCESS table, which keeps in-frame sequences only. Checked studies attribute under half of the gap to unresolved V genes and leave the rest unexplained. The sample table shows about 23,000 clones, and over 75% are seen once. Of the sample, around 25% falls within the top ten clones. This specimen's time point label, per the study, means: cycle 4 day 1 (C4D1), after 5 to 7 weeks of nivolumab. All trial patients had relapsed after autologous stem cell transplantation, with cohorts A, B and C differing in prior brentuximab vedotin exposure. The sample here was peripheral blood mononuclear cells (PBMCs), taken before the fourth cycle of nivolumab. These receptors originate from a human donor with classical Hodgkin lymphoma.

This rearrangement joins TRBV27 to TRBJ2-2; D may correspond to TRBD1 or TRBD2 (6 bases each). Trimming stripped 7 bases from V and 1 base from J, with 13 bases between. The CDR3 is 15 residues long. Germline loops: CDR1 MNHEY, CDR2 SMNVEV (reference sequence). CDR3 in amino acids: CASTRGDKNTGELFF. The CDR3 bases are TGTGCCAGCACCCGCGGGGACAAGAACACCGGGGAGCTGTTTTTT.

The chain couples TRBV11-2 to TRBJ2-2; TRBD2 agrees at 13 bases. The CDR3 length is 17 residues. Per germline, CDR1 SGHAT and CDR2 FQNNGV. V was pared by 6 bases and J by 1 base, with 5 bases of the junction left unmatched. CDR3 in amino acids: CASRGLAGVGNTGELFF. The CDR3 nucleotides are TGTGCCAGCAGAGGACTAGCGGGAGTTGGGAACACCGGGGAGCTGTTTTTT.

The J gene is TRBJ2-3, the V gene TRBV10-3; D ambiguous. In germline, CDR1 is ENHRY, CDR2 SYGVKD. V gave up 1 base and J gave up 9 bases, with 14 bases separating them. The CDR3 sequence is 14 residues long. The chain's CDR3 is CAISEFYTDTTQYF. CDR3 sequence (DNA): TGTGCCATCAGTGAGTTTTACACAGACACAACGCAGTATTTT.

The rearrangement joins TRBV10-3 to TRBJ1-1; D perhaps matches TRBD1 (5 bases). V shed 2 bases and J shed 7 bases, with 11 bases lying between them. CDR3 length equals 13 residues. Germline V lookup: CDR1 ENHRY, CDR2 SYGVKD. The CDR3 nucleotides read TGTGCCATCAGTGAGGGGGGTGGGGATGAAGCTTTCTTT. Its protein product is CAISEGGGDEAFF.

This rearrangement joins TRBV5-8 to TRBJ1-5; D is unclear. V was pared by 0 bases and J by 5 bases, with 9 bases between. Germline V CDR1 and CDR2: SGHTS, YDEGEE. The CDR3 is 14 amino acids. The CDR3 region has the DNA TGTGCCAGCAGCTTGGAGGCGGATTATCAGCCCCAGCATTTT. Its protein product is CASSLEADYQPQHF.

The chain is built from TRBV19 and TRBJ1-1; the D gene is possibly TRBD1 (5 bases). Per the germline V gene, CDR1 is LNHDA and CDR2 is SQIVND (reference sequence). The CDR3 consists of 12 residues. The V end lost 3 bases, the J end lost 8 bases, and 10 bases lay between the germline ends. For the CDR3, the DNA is TGTGCCAGTAGTATGCCCCAGGGAGAAGCTTTCTTT. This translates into CASSMPQGEAFF.

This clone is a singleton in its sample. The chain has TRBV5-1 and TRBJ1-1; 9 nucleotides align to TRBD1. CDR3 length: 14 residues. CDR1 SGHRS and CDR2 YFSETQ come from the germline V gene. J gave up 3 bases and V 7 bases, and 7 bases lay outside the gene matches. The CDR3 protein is CASRTGGLDTEAFF. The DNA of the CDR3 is TGCGCCAGCCGTACAGGGGGCCTGGACACTGAAGCTTTCTTT.

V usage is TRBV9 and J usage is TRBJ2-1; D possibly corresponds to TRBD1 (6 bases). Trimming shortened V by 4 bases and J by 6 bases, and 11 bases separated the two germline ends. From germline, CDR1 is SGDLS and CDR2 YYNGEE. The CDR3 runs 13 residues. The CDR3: CASSTGTINEQFF. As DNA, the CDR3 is TGTGCCAGCAGCACCGGGACAATCAATGAGCAGTTCTTC.

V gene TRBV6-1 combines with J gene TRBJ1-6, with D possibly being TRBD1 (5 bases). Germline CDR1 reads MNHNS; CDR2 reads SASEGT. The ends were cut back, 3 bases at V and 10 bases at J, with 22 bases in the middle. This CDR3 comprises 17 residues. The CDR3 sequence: CASSELGFRGGLSPLHF. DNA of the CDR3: TGTGCCAGCAGTGAGCTGGGTTTCCGGGGGGGTTTATCACCCCTCCACTTT.

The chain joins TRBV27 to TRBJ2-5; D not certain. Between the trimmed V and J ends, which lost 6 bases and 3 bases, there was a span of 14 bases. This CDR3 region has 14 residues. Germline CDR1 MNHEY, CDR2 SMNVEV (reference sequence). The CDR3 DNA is TGTGCCAGCAGACATCTATCGGCTAAAGAGACCCAGTACTTC. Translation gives CASRHLSAKETQYF.

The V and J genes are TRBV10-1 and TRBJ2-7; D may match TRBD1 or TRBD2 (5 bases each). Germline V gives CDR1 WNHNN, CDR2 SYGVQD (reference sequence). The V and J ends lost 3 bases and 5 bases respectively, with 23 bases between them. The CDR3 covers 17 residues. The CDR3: CASSDQSRGFPLHEQYF. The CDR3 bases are TGCGCCAGCAGTGACCAATCCCGGGGCTTTCCCCTCCACGAGCAGTACTTC.

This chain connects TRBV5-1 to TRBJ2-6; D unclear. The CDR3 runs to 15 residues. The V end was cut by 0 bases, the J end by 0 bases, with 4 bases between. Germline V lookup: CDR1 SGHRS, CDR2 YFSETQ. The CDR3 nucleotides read TGCGCCAGCAGCTTGGACGGCTCTGGGGCCAACGTCCTGACTTTC. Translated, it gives CASSLDGSGANVLTF.

Written as DNA, the CDR3 is TGTGCCAGTTATCCAGGCAGGGTTGCCGGGGAGCTGTTTTTT. It specifies CASYPGRVAGELFF. The chain links TRBV6-5 to TRBJ2-2, with D maybe TRBD1 (5 bases). Trimming took 9 bases from V and 6 from J, leaving 17 bases between them. The V gene's germline CDR1 is MNHEY and CDR2 SVGAGI. CDR3 length: 14 residues.

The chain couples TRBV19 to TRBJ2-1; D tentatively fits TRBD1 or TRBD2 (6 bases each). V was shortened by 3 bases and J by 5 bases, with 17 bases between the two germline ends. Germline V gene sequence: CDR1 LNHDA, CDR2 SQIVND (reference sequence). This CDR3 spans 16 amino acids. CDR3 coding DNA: TGTGCCAGTAGTATTCAGGGGCCTAGCGCCCACAATGAGCAGTTCTTC. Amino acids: CASSIQGPSAHNEQFF. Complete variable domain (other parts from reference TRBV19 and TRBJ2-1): DGGITQSPKYLFRKEGQNVTLSCEQNLNHDAMYWYRQDPGQGLRLIYYSQIVNDFQKGDIAEGYSVSREKKESFPLTVTSAQKNPTAFYLCASSIQGPSAHNEQFFGPGTRLTVL.

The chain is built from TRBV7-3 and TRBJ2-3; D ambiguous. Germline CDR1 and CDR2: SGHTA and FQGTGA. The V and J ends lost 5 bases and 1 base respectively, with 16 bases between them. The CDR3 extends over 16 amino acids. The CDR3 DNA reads TGTGCCAGCAGCCCGCTCCCGGTAGGGCGCACAGATACGCAGTATTTT. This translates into CASSPLPVGRTDTQYF. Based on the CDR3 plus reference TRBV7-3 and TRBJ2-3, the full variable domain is GAGVSQTPSNKVTEKGKYVELRCDPISGHTALYWYRQSLGQGPEFLIYFQGTGAADDSGLPNDRFFAVRPEGSVSTLKIQRTERGDSAVYLCASSPLPVGRTDTQYFGPGTRLTVL.

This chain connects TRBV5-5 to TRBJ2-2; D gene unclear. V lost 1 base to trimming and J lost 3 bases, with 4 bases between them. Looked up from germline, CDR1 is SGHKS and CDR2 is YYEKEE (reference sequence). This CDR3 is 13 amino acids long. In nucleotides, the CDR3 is TGTGCCAGCAGCTTGATGGACACCGGGGAGCTGTTTTTT. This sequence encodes CASSLMDTGELFF.

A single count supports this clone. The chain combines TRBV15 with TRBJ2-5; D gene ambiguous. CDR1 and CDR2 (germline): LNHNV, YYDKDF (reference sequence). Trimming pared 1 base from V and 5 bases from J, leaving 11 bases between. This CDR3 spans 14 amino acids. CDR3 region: CATSRGTAPETQYF. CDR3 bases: TGTGCCACCAGCAGAGGGACCGCTCCCGAGACCCAGTACTTC.

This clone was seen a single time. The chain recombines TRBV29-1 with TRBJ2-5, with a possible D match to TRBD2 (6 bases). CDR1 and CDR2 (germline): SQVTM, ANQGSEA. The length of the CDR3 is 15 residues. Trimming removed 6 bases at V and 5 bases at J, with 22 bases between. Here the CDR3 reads CSVPLGLVGGETQYF. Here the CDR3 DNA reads TGCAGCGTCCCCCTTGGACTCGTCGGAGGGGAGACCCAGTACTTC. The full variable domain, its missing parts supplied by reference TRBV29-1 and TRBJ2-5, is SAVISQKPSRDICQRGTSLTIQCQVDSQVTMMFWYRQQPGQSLTLIATANQGSEATYESGFVIDKFPISRPNLTFSTLTVSNMSPEDSSIYLCSVPLGLVGGETQYFGPGTRLLVL.

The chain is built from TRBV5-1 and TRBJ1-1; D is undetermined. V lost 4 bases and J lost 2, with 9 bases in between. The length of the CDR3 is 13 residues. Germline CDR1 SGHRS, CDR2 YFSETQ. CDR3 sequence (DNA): TGCGCCAGCAGCATAGGCATAAACACTGAAGCTTTCTTT. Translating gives CASSIGINTEAFF. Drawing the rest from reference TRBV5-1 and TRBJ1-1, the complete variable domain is KAGVTQTPRYLIKTRGQQVTLSCSPISGHRSVSWYQQTPGQGLQFLFEYFSETQRNKGNFPGRFSGRQFSNSRSEMNVSTLELGDSALYLCASSIGINTEAFFGQGTRLTVV.

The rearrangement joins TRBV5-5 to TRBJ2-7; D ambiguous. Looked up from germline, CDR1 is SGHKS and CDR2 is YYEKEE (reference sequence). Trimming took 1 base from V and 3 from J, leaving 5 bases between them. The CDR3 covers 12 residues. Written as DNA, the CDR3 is TGTGCCAGCAGCTTGAACAGCTACGAGCAGTACTTC. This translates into CASSLNSYEQYF.